This T cell receptor (beta chain) comes out of a study of blood T cell repertoires in COVID-19. V lost 0 bases and J 4 bases, leaving 9 bases between the germline ends. The length of the CDR3 is 14 residues. CDR1 and CDR2 (germline): ENHRY, SYGVKD. This table comes from immunoSEQ multiplex PCR, and its TCRdb copy is limited to in-frame clones, with some not included. This table has about 120,000 clones, more than 70% appearing once. This chain uses TRBV10-3 with TRBJ2-5, with D possibly matching TRBD2 (5 bases). The specimen was peripheral blood. The TCR sequence derives from a man aged 60 to 69 with acute or convalescent COVID-19. CDR3 sequence: CAISESLAGETQYF. The CDR3 nucleotides are TGTGCCATCAGTGAGTCCCTGGCGGGAGAGACCCAGTACTTC.